This T cell receptor beta chain originates from a study of CD8 T cells in ankylosing spondylitis. The CDR3 contains 16 residues. Germline V gene lookup returns CDR1 SGDLS and CDR2 YYNGEE. Deletions cut 0 bases from V and 1 base from J, with 11 bases between. Study observations and caveats: In ankylosing spondylitis blood, a motif of seven to nine highly homologous TCR beta variants appeared characteristic.

This clonotype was seen more than once but under ten times. Its antigen is as yet unknown. TCRdb reprocessed the 5' RACE reads via MiXCR and lists one record per CDR3 protein. Of a few hundred thousand distinct CDR3 sequences listed, approximately 11% were seen once; the top ten hold 6.5% to 7%. The genes are TRBV9 and TRBJ1-5; possible D gene TRBD1, 6 bases. This TCR was recovered from a male donor with ankylosing spondylitis. Sequencing input: blood, either unsorted or a sorted T cell fraction (not recorded which). DNA of the CDR3: TGTGCCAGCAGCGTAGGGGACATATTAAGCAATCAGCCCCAGCATTTT. Translated: CASSVGDILSNQPQHF.